This entry lists 32 T cell receptor beta chains sequenced from one sample in a study of identical twins. TCRdb re-analysed the 5' RACE reads in MiXCR, keeping a single row per CDR3 protein. Counted here are 1.5 million to 2 million distinct CDR3 sequences, less than 40% occurring once; the ten biggest clones make up about 0.27%. Sequencing used cord blood. The receptors here all came from a newborn girl in good health.

This clonotype has just a few counts. V usage is TRBV27 and J usage is TRBJ2-1; no definite D call. In germline, CDR1 is MNHEY, CDR2 SMNVEV (reference sequence). Deletions cut 5 bases from V and 7 bases from J, with 15 bases between. This CDR3 comprises 14 residues. The CDR3 loop reads CASSKEEVWNEQFF. The CDR3, as DNA: TGTGCCAGCAGTAAGGAAGAGGTTTGGAATGAGCAGTTCTTC.

V and J are TRBV7-9 and TRBJ1-2; the D gene is possibly TRBD1 (5 bases). Trimming shortened V by 2 bases and J by 5 bases, and 15 bases separated the two germline ends. The CDR3 is 15 residues long. Germline CDR1 reads SEHNR; CDR2 reads FQNEAQ (reference sequence). CDR3 nucleotides: TGTGCCAGCAGCTTACTGCAGGGCAGCCCATATGGCTACACCTTC. The encoded protein is CASSLLQGSPYGYTF.

This clonotype came up a few times. J is TRBJ2-4 and V is TRBV5-5; TRBD2 agrees at 7 bases. Trimming took 4 bases from V and 7 from J; bases not matched to a gene: 8. This CDR3 has 14 residues. The germline V gene has CDR1 SGHKS and CDR2 YYEKEE (reference sequence). The CDR3 protein is CASSHPTSRNIQYF. The CDR3 DNA reads TGTGCCAGCAGCCACCCGACTAGCAGGAACATTCAGTACTTC.

As concerns this clonotype: A much larger clonotype is one base distant, so this may be a read error. This chain connects TRBV4-2 to TRBJ2-5; D not resolved. Germline CDR1 reads LGHNA; CDR2 reads YNFKEQ. The CDR3 is 14 residues long. Written as DNA, the CDR3 is TGTGCCAGCAGCCAAGACAGCGTTCAAGAGTCCCAGTACTTC. It yields the protein CASSQDSVQESQYF.

The rearrangement joins TRBV5-1 to TRBJ2-5; 10 bases line up with TRBD2. Germline trimming cut 3 bases from V and 11 bases from J; bases unmatched to any gene: 16. Germline V CDR1 and CDR2: SGHRS, YFSETQ. The CDR3 sequence is 16 residues long. The CDR3 DNA sequence: TGCGCCAGCAGCTCCCGACAACTAGCGGGGTGGAATGAGCAGTACTTC. Its translation: CASSSRQLAGWNEQYF.

This clonotype was seen only a few times. The rearrangement joins TRBV7-2 to TRBJ1-2; unclear D gene. In germline, CDR1 is SGHTA, CDR2 FQGNSA. V gave up 8 bases and J gave up 4 bases, with 14 bases separating them. The CDR3 sequence is 13 residues long. The CDR3 DNA reads as TGTGCCAGCGCGGGGATTATGGCCTATGGCTACACCTTC. Translated, it gives CASAGIMAYGYTF.

This clonotype was seen many times. The V and J genes are TRBV7-8 and TRBJ2-1, with 13 bases fitting TRBD2. The ends lost 4 bases at V and 0 bases at J; junction bases unmatched: 0. CDR1 is SGHVS, CDR2 FQNEAQ, per germline. The CDR3 extends over 16 amino acids. In nucleotides, the CDR3 is TGTGCCAGCAGCTGGACTAGCGGGGGCTCCTACAATGAGCAGTTCTTC. Protein product: CASSWTSGGSYNEQFF.

Remarks on this clonotype: A much larger clone lies a single base off, so this may be a read error. J is TRBJ2-1 and V is TRBV24-1, with 7 bases fitting TRBD2. Trimming cost V 6 bases and J 13 bases; bases outside gene matches: 5. The germline gives CDR1 KGHDR, CDR2 SFDVKD. The length of the CDR3 is 11 residues. The CDR3 region is CATSSGETQFF. The CDR3, as DNA: TGTGCCACCAGTAGCGGGGAGACCCAGTTCTTC.

As for this clonotype: A read error may account for a junction end that differs from germline. The chain recombines TRBV6-6 with TRBJ1-1; TRBD1 matches 8 bases. The CDR3 contains 13 residues. Germline V CDR1 and CDR2: MNHNY, SVGAGI (reference sequence). DNA for the CDR3: TGTGCCTGCAGTACCGACAGGGGCACTGAAGCTTTCTTT. This sequence encodes CACSTDRGTEAFF.

As concerns this clonotype: At one of its ends the junction is not consistent with the germline gene, which may arise from a read error. V and J are TRBV28 and TRBJ2-7; D possibly uses TRBD1 or TRBD2 (5 bases each). The CDR3 runs to 16 residues. Germline assignment: CDR1 MDHEN and CDR2 SYDVKM. The CDR3 sequence: CASSLSTGTAYNEQYF. In nucleotides, the CDR3 is TGTGCCAGCAGCTTATCAACCGGGACGGCTTACAATGAGCAGTACTTC.

The V gene is TRBV5-1, the J gene TRBJ1-4; D not resolved. The CDR3 runs to 15 residues. Germline V gene sequence: CDR1 SGHRS, CDR2 YFSETQ. V lost 3 bases and J 0 bases, leaving 9 bases between the germline ends. The CDR3 region has the DNA TGCGCCAGCAGCTCAAAACTCGCAACTAATGAAAAACTGTTTTTT. Its protein product is CASSSKLATNEKLFF.

The sample holds many counts of this clonotype. The rearrangement links TRBV27 to TRBJ2-7; 8 nucleotides line up with TRBD1. Germline V gives CDR1 MNHEY, CDR2 SMNVEV (reference sequence). V trimming: 6 bases; J trimming: 3 bases; junction bases outside the gene matches: 7. This CDR3 is built from 14 residues. The CDR3 is CASSPGQGYYEQYF. The DNA of the CDR3 is TGTGCCAGCAGCCCAGGACAGGGTTACTACGAGCAGTACTTC.

This clonotype was counted between two and nine times. The rearrangement uses TRBV5-6 and TRBJ1-5; 7 nucleotides agree with TRBD1. CDR3 length equals 15 residues. Germline assignment: CDR1 SGHDT and CDR2 YYEEEE. After removal of 3 bases from V and 3 bases from J, the junction contained 6 bases not matched to a gene. CDR3 loop: CASSWADRANQPQHF. Written as DNA, the CDR3 is TGTGCCAGCAGCTGGGCAGACAGGGCCAATCAGCCCCAGCATTTT.

The sample holds many counts of this clonotype. V gene TRBV29-1 combines with J gene TRBJ1-2; 7 bases agree with TRBD1. V lost 4 bases and J lost 4; bases outside the gene matches: 0. The CDR3 is 11 amino acids. Looked up from germline, CDR1 is SQVTM and CDR2 is ANQGSEA. In nucleotides, the CDR3 is TGCAGCGTTGGGACAGGCTATGGCTACACCTTC. It translates to CSVGTGYGYTF.

On this clonotype: At one end the junction does not follow the germline gene, possibly because of a read error. The V and J genes are TRBV3-1 and TRBJ2-7; 7 bases align to TRBD1. The germline V gene has CDR1 LGHDT and CDR2 YNNKEL (reference sequence). The CDR3 loop spans 16 amino acids. CDR3 loop: CAGSQNPSSRGYEQYF. CDR3 nucleotides: TGTGCCGGCAGCCAAAATCCGAGCTCCAGGGGGTACGAGCAGTACTTC.

The rearrangement uses TRBV20-1 and TRBJ2-1; TRBD2 agrees at 7 bases. This CDR3 has 14 residues. Per germline, CDR1 DFQATT and CDR2 SNEGSKA (reference sequence). The CDR3 coding sequence is TGCAGGGCCCTGCGCTCCACCGGGGGGAATGAGCAGTTCTTC. Its protein is CRALRSTGGNEQFF.

The chain recombines TRBV11-2 with TRBJ2-7; D call uncertain. There are 14 residues in the CDR3. Deletions cut 0 bases from V and 3 bases from J, with 9 bases between. CDR1 and CDR2 from the germline V gene are SGHAT and FQNNGV. This chain's CDR3 is CASSLDTALYEQYF. CDR3 nucleotide sequence: TGTGCCAGCAGCTTAGATACGGCCCTCTACGAGCAGTACTTC.

This chain connects TRBV28 to TRBJ1-2; the D gene is possibly TRBD1 (5 bases). Germline V gene data show CDR1 as MDHEN and CDR2 as SYDVKM. The germline V and J ends were trimmed by 3 bases and 2 bases, with 19 bases remaining between them. The CDR3 contains 17 residues. The CDR3 bases are TGTGCCAGCAGTTTGGTTGGCGGGGGGATTCCGAACTATGGCTACACCTTC. Translating gives CASSLVGGGIPNYGYTF.

As concerns this clonotype: A much larger clone sits a single nucleotide away, making a read error possible. The chain employs TRBV6-5 and TRBJ1-2, with unresolved D. In germline, CDR1 is MNHEY, CDR2 SVGAGI. The CDR3 contains 14 residues. The CDR3 DNA sequence: TGTGCCAGCAGTGACTCGACCGATAACTATGGCTACACCTTC. Protein product: CASSDSTDNYGYTF.

This clonotype was seen just once. The rearrangement links TRBV30 to TRBJ1-1; D remains unclear. CDR3 size: 10 residues. V lost 2 bases and J 5 bases, leaving 3 bases between the germline ends. Germline assignment: CDR1 GTSNPN and CDR2 SVGIG (reference sequence). As DNA, the CDR3 is TGTGCCTGGAGTAAAACTGAAGCTTTCTTT. Amino acid sequence: CAWSKTEAFF. The full variable domain, completed using reference TRBV30 and TRBJ1-1, is SQTIHQWPATLVQPVGSPLSLECTVEGTSNPNLYWYRQAAGRGLQLLFYSVGIGQISSEVPQNLSASRPQDRQFILSSKKLLLSDSGFYLCAWSKTEAFFGQGTRLTVV.

The V and J genes are TRBV5-1 and TRBJ2-7, with D tentatively TRBD1 or TRBD2 (5 bases each). Germline V gives CDR1 SGHRS, CDR2 YFSETQ. V lost 4 bases and J lost 1, with 12 bases in between. This CDR3 contains 14 residues. Written as DNA, the CDR3 is TGCGCCAGCAGCCCCGGGGACGGTTCCTACGAGCAGTACTTC. Its translation: CASSPGDGSYEQYF.

The V call is TRBV10-3, the J call TRBJ2-5, with D hard to call. The CDR3 is made up of 13 amino acids. The V gene lost 2 bases and the J gene lost 5 bases, with 9 bases spanning the gap. Germline CDR1 reads ENHRY; CDR2 reads SYGVKD. The CDR3 is CAISEGVSETQYF. Written as DNA, the CDR3 is TGTGCCATCAGTGAGGGCGTTAGCGAGACCCAGTACTTC.

This clonotype has only a few counts. V usage is TRBV5-1 and J usage is TRBJ2-7; TRBD1 is a possible D gene (5 bases). CDR1 and CDR2 (germline): SGHRS, YFSETQ. CDR3 length: 12 residues. V was shortened by 3 bases and J by 5 bases, with 9 bases between the two germline ends. Written as DNA, the CDR3 is TGCGCCAGCAGCTGGCAGGGTGACGAGCAGTACTTC. Translating gives CASSWQGDEQYF. Looking up the rest from reference TRBV5-1 and TRBJ2-7 gives the full variable domain: KAGVTQTPRYLIKTRGQQVTLSCSPISGHRSVSWYQQTPGQGLQFLFEYFSETQRNKGNFPGRFSGRQFSNSRSEMNVSTLELGDSALYLCASSWQGDEQYFGPGTRLTVT.

V gene TRBV7-9 combines with J gene TRBJ2-7; D might be TRBD1 or TRBD2, each matching 5 bases. CDR1 and CDR2 (germline): SEHNR, FQNEAQ (reference sequence). The CDR3 covers 14 residues. V was shortened by 0 bases and J by 7 bases, with 13 bases between the two germline ends. The CDR3 is CASSLAGPINEQYF. DNA of the CDR3: TGTGCCAGCAGCTTAGCGGGACCCATCAATGAGCAGTACTTC.

This clonotype was recorded once. The chain recombines TRBV11-1 with TRBJ2-5; no definite D call. The tail of the sequence fits TRBJ2-7 better, so the J call may be wrong. Per the germline V gene, CDR1 is SGHAT and CDR2 is FQDESV (reference sequence). CDR3 length: 13 amino acids. CDR3: CASSSSVTDEQYF. CDR3 DNA sequence: TGTGCCAGCAGCTCCTCCGTTACGGACGAGCAGTACTTC.

This clonotype was counted a few times. The chain combines TRBV6-6 with TRBJ1-5; D remains ambiguous. The CDR3 sequence is 15 residues long. V lost 2 bases and J 2 bases, leaving 10 bases between the germline ends. Germline CDR1 MNHNY, CDR2 SVGAGI (reference sequence). The CDR3 is CASSYGYRGNQPQHF. CDR3 sequence (DNA): TGTGCCAGCAGTTACGGGTACCGGGGCAATCAGCCCCAGCATTTT.

The chain employs TRBV7-2 and TRBJ2-1; 10 bases are a match to TRBD2. From germline, CDR1 is SGHTA and CDR2 FQGNSA. J was trimmed by 3 bases and V by 1 base; bases with no gene match: 6. CDR3 length: 17 amino acids. CDR3 nucleotide sequence: TGTGCCAGCAGCTTAGGGCGGGGGACTAGCGTCTACAATGAGCAGTTCTTC. This translates into CASSLGRGTSVYNEQFF.

V and J are TRBV10-3 and TRBJ1-1, with a weak D call TRBD1 (5 bases). The CDR3 sequence is 13 residues long. Germline CDR1 reads ENHRY; CDR2 reads SYGVKD. The V and J ends lost 9 bases and 1 base respectively, with 12 bases between them. CDR3 region: CAMQGRENTEAFF. In nucleotides, the CDR3 is TGTGCCATGCAGGGAAGAGAGAACACTGAAGCTTTCTTT.

This clonotype has just a few counts. The gene calls are TRBV14 and TRBJ2-3; D is perhaps TRBD2 (6 bases). The CDR3 runs 15 residues. Germline V gene lookup returns CDR1 SGHDN and CDR2 FVKESK. With 1 base removed from V and 1 base from J, the gap between germline ends came to 9 bases. CDR3 residues: CASSQGGEGTDTQYF. CDR3 sequence (DNA): TGTGCCAGCAGCCAAGGTGGGGAGGGCACAGATACGCAGTATTTT. The full variable domain, its missing parts supplied by reference TRBV14 and TRBJ2-3, is EAGVTQFPSHSVIEKGQTVTLRCDPISGHDNLYWYRRVMGKEIKFLLHFVKESKQDESGMPNNRFLAERTGGTYSTLKVQPAELEDSGVYFCASSQGGEGTDTQYFGPGTRLTVL.

This clonotype was recorded a few times. Being one base from a much bigger clone, this may be a read error. This chain connects TRBV6-2 or TRBV6-3 to TRBJ2-3, with D hard to call. The CDR3 has 13 amino acids. Germline loops: CDR1 MNHEY, CDR2 SVGEGT. Trimming cost V 1 base and J 2 bases, with 4 bases left between them. The CDR3 is CASSYYPTDTQYF. DNA for the CDR3: TGTGCCAGCAGTTACTACCCCACAGATACGCAGTATTTT.

On this clonotype: A much more abundant neighbour one base away suggests this may be a read error. V is TRBV20-1 and J is TRBJ2-3; 13 bases map to TRBD2. Germline V CDR1 and CDR2: DFQATT, SNEGSKA (reference sequence). CDR3 size: 14 residues. CDR3 DNA sequence: TGCGGTGCTCGACTAGCGGGAGGTAGAGATACGCAGTATTTT. Translating it yields CGARLAGGRDTQYF.

The genes are TRBV5-1 and TRBJ1-6, with 8 nucleotides matching TRBD1. The V gene's germline CDR1 is SGHRS and CDR2 YFSETQ. V shed 0 bases, J shed 10 bases, and the junction held 6 bases outside the gene matches. The CDR3 spans 15 residues. In DNA form, the CDR3 reads TGCGCCAGCAGCTTGGTATCAGGGGGCCGGTCACCCCTCCACTTT. This encodes CASSLVSGGRSPLHF.